This TCR beta chain derives from a study of blood T cell repertoires in COVID-19. In the study overall: Italy, Spain and the United States were the sources of the convalescent and acute COVID-19 samples. T cells, B-cell-depleted T cells, or PBMCs provided the cDNA or gDNA that served as material.

This CDR3 has 17 residues. Trimming took 4 bases from V and 6 from J, leaving 20 bases between them. Looked up from germline, CDR1 is SGHRS and CDR2 is YFSETQ. In the source study's methods: Amplification from reference gene primers served as the basis for estimated nucleated cell counts. The protocol was immunoSEQ multiplex PCR, while the TCRdb copy is restricted to in-frame clones and leaves out a portion. V and J calls and clone size are as listed in that table; D and trimming were resolved from the DNA. This sample has about 130,000 clones, with less than 90% found just once. This clone has more than one count but fewer than ten. Different DNA sequences within this sample yield the same CDR3.

V gene TRBV5-1 combines with J gene TRBJ1-6; TRBD1 might be the D (5 bases). The sequencing input was peripheral blood. The sequence was obtained from a young woman who had recovered from COVID-19. Here the CDR3 reads CASSESGGQLRNSPLHF. Here the CDR3 DNA reads TGCGCCAGCAGCGAGTCGGGCGGACAACTCCGTAATTCACCCCTCCACTTT.